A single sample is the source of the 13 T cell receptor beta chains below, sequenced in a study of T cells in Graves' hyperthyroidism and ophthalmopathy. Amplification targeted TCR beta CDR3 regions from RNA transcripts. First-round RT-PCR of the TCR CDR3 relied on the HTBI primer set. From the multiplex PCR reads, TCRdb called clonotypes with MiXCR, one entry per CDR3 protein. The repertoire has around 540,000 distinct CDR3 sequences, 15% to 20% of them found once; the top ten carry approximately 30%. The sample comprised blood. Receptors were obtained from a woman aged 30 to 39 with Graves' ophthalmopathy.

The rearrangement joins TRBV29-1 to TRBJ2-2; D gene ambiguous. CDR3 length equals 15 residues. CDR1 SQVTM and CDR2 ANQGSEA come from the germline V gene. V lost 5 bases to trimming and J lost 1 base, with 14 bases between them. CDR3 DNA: TGCAGCGTTTTACCGGGTATGGGGAACACCGGGGAGCTGTTTTTT. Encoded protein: CSVLPGMGNTGELFF.

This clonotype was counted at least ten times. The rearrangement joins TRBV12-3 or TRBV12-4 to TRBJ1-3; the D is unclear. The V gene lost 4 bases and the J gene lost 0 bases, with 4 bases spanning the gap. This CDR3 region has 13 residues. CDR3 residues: CASSWDSGNTIYF. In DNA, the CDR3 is TGTGCCAGCAGTTGGGACTCTGGAAACACCATATATTTT.

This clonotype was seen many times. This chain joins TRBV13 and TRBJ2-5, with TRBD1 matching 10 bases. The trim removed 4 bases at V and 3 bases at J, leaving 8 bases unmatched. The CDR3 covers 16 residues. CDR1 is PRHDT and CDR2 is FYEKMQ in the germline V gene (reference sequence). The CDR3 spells CASSSWTGQGEETQYF. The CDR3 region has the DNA TGTGCCAGCAGCTCGTGGACTGGACAGGGGGAAGAGACCCAGTACTTC.

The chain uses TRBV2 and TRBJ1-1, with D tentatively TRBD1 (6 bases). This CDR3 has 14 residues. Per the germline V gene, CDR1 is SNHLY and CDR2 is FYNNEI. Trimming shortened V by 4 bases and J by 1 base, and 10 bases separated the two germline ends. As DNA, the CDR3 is TGTGCCAGCAGTGCAGTGACAGGGAACACTGAAGCTTTCTTT. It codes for CASSAVTGNTEAFF.

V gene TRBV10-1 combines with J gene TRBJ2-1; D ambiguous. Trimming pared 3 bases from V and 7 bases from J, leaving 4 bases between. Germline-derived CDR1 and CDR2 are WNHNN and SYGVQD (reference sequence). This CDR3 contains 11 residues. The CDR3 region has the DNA TGCGCCAGCAGTGATTGGAATGAGCAGTTCTTC. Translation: CASSDWNEQFF.

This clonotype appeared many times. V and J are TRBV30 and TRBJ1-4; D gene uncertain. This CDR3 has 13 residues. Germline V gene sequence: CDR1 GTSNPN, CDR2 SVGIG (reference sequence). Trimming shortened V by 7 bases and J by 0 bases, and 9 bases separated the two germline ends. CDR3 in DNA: TGTGCCTTTGCACCGCCAACTAATGAAAAACTGTTTTTT. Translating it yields CAFAPPTNEKLFF.

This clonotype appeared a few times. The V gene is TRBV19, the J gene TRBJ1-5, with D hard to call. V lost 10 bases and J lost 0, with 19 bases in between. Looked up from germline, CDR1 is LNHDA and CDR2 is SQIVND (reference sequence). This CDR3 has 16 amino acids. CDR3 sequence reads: CATLGPGSISNQPQHF. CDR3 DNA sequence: TGTGCCACCCTTGGTCCGGGATCGATTAGCAATCAGCCCCAGCATTTT.

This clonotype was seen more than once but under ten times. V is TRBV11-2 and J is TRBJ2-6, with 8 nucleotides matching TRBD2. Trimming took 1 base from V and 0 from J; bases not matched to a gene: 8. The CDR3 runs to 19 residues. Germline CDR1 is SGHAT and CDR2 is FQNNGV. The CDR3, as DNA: TGTGCCAGCAGCTTAGTGCTGCTAGCGGGTTACTCTGGGGCCAACGTCCTGACTTTC. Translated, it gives CASSLVLLAGYSGANVLTF.

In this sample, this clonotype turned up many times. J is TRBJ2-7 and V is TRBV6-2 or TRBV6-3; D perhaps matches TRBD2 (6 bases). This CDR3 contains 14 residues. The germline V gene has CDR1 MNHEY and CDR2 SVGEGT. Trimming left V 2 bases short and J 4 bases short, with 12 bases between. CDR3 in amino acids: CASSYVGTQYEQYF. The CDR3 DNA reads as TGTGCCAGCAGTTACGTAGGGACTCAATACGAGCAGTACTTC.

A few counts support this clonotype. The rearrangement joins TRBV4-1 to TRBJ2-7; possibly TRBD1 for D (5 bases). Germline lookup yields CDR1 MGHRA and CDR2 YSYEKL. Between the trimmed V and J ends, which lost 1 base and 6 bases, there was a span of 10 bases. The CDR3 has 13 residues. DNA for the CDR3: TGCGCCAGCAGCCAAGCATCGACAGCCGAGCAGTACTTC. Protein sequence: CASSQASTAEQYF.

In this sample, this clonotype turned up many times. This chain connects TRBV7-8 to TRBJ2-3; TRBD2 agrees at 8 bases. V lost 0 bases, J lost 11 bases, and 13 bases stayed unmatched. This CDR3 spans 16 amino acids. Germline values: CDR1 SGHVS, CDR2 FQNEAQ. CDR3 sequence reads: CASSLAVAGGPYLQYF. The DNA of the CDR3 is TGTGCCAGCAGCTTAGCGGTGGCGGGAGGACCTTATTTGCAGTATTTT.

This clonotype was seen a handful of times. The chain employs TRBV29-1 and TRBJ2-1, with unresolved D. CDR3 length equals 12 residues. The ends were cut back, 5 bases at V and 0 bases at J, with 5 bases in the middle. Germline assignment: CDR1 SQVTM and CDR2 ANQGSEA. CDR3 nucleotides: TGCAGCGTTCGGAGCTCCTACAATGAGCAGTTCTTC. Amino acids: CSVRSSYNEQFF.

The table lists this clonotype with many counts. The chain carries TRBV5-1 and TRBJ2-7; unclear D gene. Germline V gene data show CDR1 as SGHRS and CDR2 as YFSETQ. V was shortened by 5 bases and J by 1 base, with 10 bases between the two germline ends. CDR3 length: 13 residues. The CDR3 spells CASRLLGSYEQYF. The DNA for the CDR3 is TGCGCCAGCAGACTCCTGGGGTCCTACGAGCAGTACTTC.